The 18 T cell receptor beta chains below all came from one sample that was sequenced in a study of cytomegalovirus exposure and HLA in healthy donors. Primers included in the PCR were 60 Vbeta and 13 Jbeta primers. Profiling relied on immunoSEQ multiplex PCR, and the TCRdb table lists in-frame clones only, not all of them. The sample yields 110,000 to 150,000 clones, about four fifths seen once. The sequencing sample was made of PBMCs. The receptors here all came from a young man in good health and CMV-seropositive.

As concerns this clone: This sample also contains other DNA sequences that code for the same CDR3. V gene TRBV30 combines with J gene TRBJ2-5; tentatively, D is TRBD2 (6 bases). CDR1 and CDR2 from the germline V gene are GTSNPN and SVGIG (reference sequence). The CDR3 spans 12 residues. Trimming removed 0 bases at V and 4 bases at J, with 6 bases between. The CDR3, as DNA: TGTGCCTGGAGTGTGGGGGGAGAGACCCAGTACTTC. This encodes CAWSVGGETQYF.

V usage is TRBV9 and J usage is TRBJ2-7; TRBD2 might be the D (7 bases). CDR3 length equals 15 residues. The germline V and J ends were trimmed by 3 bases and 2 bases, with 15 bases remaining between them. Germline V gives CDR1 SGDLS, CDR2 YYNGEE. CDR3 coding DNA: TGTGCCAGCAGCGCGGGGGGCGGGGCCCCCTACGAGCAGTACTTC. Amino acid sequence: CASSAGGGAPYEQYF.

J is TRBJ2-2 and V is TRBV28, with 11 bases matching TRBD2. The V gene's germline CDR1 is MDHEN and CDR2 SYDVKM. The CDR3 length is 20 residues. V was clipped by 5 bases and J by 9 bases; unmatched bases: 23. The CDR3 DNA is TGTGCCAGCAGTCCTGCTAGGTTGCTGGGGACTAGCGGACGCCACCGGGAGCTGTTTTTT. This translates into CASSPARLLGTSGRHRELFF.

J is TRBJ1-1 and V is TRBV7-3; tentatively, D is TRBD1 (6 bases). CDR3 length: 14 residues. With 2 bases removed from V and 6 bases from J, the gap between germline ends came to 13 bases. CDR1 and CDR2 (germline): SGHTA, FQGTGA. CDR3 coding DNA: TGTGCCAGCAGCTTAGAGGGGGTGGATCCTGAAGCTTTCTTT. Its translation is CASSLEGVDPEAFF.

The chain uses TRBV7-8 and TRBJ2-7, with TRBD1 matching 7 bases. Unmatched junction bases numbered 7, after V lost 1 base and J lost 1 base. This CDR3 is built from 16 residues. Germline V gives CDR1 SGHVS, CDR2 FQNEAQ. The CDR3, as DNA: TGTGCCAGCAGCTTAGGATTCTCGGGACAGTCCTACGAGCAGTACTTC. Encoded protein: CASSLGFSGQSYEQYF.

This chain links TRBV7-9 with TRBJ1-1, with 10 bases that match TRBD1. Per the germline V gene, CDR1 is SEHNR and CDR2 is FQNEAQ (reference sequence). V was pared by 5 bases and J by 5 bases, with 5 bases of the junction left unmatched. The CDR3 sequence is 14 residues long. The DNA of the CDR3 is TGTGCCAGCAGCCGCGACAGGGGGCGGACTGAAGCTTTCTTT. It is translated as CASSRDRGRTEAFF.

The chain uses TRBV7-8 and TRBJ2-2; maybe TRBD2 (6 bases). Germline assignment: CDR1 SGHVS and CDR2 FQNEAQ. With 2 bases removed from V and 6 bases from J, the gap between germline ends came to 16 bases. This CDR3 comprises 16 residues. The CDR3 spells CASSLRAGSIAGELFF. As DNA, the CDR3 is TGTGCCAGCAGCTTAAGGGCGGGGAGTATCGCCGGGGAGCTGTTTTTT.

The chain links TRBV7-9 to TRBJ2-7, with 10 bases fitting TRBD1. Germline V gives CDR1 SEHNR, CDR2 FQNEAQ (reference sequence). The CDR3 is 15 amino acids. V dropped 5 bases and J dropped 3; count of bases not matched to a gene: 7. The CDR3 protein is CASSEPGQGFYEQYF. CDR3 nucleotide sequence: TGTGCCAGCAGCGAACCGGGACAGGGGTTCTACGAGCAGTACTTC.

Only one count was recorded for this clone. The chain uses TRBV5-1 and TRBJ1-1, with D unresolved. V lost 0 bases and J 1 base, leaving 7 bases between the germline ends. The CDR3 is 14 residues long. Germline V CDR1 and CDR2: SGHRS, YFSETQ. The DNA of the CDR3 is TGCGCCAGCAGCTTGGACACTACGAACACTGAAGCTTTCTTT. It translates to CASSLDTTNTEAFF. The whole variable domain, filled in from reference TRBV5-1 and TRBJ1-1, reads KAGVTQTPRYLIKTRGQQVTLSCSPISGHRSVSWYQQTPGQGLQFLFEYFSETQRNKGNFPGRFSGRQFSNSRSEMNVSTLELGDSALYLCASSLDTTNTEAFFGQGTRLTVV.

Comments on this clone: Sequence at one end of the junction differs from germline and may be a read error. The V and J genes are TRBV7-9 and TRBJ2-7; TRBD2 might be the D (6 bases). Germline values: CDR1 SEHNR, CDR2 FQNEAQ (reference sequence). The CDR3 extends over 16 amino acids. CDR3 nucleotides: TGTTCCAGCAGCACCCCCGGAGGGGTCTCGACCTACGAGCAGTACTTC. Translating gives CSSSTPGGVSTYEQYF.

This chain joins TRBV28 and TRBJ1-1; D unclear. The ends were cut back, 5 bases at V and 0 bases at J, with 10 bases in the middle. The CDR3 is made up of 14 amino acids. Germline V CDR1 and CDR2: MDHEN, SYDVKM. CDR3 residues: CASSPRAMNTEAFF. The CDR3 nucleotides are TGTGCCAGCAGTCCCCGCGCCATGAACACTGAAGCTTTCTTT.

The CDR3: CASNSRTSGRVIYEQYF. The CDR3 region has the DNA TGTGCCAGCAACTCCCGGACTAGCGGGAGGGTCATCTACGAGCAGTACTTC. The V gene is TRBV28, the J gene TRBJ2-7, with 15 bases aligning to TRBD2. Losses at the gene ends were 7 bases for V and 3 bases for J; bases not matched to a gene: 10. The germline gives CDR1 MDHEN, CDR2 SYDVKM. This CDR3 spans 17 amino acids.

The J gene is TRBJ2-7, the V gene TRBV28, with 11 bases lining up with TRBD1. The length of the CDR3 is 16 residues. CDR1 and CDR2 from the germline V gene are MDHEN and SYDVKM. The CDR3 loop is CAIGTGGRVGTYEQYF. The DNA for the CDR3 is TGTGCTATCGGGACAGGGGGTAGGGTGGGGACTTACGAGCAGTACTTC. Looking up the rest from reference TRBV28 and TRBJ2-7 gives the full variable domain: DVKVTQSSRYLVKRTGEKVFLECVQDMDHENMFWYRQDPGLGLRLIYFSYDVKMKEKGDIPEGYSVSREKKERFSLILESASTNQTSMYLCAIGTGGRVGTYEQYFGPGTRLTVT.

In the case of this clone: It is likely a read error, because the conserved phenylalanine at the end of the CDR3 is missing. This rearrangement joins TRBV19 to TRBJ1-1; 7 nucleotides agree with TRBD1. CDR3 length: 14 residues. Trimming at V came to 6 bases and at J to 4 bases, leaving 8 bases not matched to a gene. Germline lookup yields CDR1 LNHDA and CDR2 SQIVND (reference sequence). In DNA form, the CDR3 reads TGTGCCAGTAGGGCAGGGGGTCTTGGCACTGAAGCTTTCCTT. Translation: CASRAGGLGTEAFL.

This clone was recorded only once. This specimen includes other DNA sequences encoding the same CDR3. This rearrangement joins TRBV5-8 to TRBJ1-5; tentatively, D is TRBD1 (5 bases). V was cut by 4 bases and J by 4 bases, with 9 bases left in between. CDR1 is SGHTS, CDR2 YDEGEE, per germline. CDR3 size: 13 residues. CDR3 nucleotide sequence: TGTGCCAGCAGCCCCGACAGAAATCAGCCCCAGCATTTT. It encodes CASSPDRNQPQHF.

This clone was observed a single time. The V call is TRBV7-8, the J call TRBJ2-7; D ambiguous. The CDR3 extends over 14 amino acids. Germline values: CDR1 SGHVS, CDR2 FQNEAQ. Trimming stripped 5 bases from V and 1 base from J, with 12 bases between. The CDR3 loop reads CASSKDERSYEQYF. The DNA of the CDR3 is TGTGCCAGCAGCAAAGATGAGAGGTCCTACGAGCAGTACTTC.

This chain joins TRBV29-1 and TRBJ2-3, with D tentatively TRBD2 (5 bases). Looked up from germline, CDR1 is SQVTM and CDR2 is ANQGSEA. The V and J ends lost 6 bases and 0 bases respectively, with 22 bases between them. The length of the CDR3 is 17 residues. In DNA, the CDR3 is TGCAGCGTCCTCCCGGCGGGTTGGCAGTCTAGCACAGATACGCAGTATTTT. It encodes CSVLPAGWQSSTDTQYF.

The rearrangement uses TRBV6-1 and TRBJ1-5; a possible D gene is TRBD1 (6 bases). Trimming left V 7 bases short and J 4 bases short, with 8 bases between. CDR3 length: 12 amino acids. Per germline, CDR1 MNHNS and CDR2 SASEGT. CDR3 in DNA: TGTGCCAGCACCACAGGGAATCAGCCCCAGCATTTT. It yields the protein CASTTGNQPQHF.